The entry that follows covers one T cell receptor beta chain sequence. Antigen unknown. PCR was performed using 60 Vbeta and 13 Jbeta primers. Per the original data handling: Around 11 million shared chains were among the about 80 million unique TCR beta chains that a later analysis counted. Generated by immunoSEQ multiplex PCR, the TCRdb table keeps only in-frame clones and is missing some. V, J and clone size are taken as reported in that table, and D and trimming were inferred from the DNA itself. Of some 120,000 clones listed, about three quarters were seen once; the top ten hold just over 1%. This sample is drawn from a study of cytomegalovirus exposure and HLA in healthy donors. Study-wide findings and caveats: The authors later linked a missense DCLRE1C variant to TCR beta V- and J-gene trimming. Researchers reported in a later analysis that common viral pathogens appeared linked to several top clusters. As a later analysis revealed, most CMV-associated TCR beta chains appeared HLA-restricted.

With 4 bases removed from V and 2 bases from J, the gap between germline ends came to 6 bases. CDR3 size: 12 residues. Germline V CDR1 and CDR2: SGHNT, YYREEE (reference sequence). Sample: PBMCs. The receptor comes from a human donor in good health. The chain uses TRBV5-4 and TRBJ1-1; D is uncertain. For the CDR3, the DNA is TGTGCCAGCAGCGTGAGAAACACTGAAGCTTTCTTT. It translates to CASSVRNTEAFF.